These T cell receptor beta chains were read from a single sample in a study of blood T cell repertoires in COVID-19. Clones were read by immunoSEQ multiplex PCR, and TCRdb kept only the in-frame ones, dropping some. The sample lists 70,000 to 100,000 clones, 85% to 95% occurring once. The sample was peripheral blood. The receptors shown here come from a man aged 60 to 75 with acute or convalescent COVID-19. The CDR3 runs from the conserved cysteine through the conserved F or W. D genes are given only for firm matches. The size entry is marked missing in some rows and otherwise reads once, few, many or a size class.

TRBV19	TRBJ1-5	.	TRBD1	CASSNGQGAFQPQHF	TGTGCCAGTAGTAATGGACAGGGGGCATTTCAGCCCCAGCATTTT
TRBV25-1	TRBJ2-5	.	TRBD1	CASRAGQGSETQYF	TGTGCCAGCAGGGCGGGACAGGGGAGCGAGACCCAGTACTTC
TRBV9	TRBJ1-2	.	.	CASSPRVTHLNYGYTF	TGTGCCAGCAGCCCGCGCGTGACACACCTTAACTATGGCTACACCTTC
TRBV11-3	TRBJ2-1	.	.	CASSLAAVYNEQFF	TGTGCCAGCAGCTTAGCTGCGGTTTACAATGAGCAGTTCTTC
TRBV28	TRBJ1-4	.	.	CASSGREKLFF	TGTGCCAGCAGTGGGAGGGAAAAACTGTTTTTT
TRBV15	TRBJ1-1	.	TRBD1	CATSSDRGTEAFF	TGTGCCACCAGCAGTGACAGGGGGACTGAAGCTTTCTTT
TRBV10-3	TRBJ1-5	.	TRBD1	CAISLTGGGQPQHF	TGTGCCATCAGTCTTACAGGGGGTGGTCAGCCCCAGCATTTT
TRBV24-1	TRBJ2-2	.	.	CATSGGNTGELFF	TGTGCCACCAGTGGCGGTAACACCGGGGAGCTGTTTTTT
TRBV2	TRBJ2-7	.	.	CASSEQIFSYEQYF	TGTGCCAGCAGTGAACAGATATTCTCCTACGAGCAGTACTTC
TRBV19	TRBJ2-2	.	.	CASNPGTANTGELFF	TGTGCCAGTAACCCCGGGACTGCGAACACCGGGGAGCTGTTTTTT
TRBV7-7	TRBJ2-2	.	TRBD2	CASRQRGREGQYGGAGELFF	TGTGCTAGCAGGCAGCGGGGCAGAGAAGGCCAATATGGAGGTGCCGGGGAGCTGTTTTTT
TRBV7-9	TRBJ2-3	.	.	CASSLTDSVEVRNF	TGTGCCAGCAGCTTAACGGACTCAGTCGAGGTCCGAAATTTT
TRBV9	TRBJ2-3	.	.	CASSLGPRAGTDTQYF	TGTGCCAGCAGCCTCGGGCCCAGGGCAGGCACAGATACGCAGTATTTT
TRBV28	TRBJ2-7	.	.	CASRPAGYPYEQYF	TGTGCCAGCAGACCAGCAGGGTACCCCTACGAGCAGTACTTC
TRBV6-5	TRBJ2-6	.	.	CASRTYSGANVLTF	TGTGCCAGCAGGACTTACTCTGGGGCCAACGTCCTGACTTTC
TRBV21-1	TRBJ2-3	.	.	CASSASGRAFRDTQYF	TGTGCCAGCAGCGCCAGCGGGAGGGCCTTCAGAGATACGCAGTATTTT
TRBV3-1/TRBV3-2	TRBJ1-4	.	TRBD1	CASSQGGTANEKLFF	TGTGCCAGCAGCCAAGGGGGGACAGCTAATGAAAAACTGTTTTTT
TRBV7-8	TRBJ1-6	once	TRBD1	CASSLKVAGGAGNSPLHF	TGTGCCAGCAGCTTAAAGGTGGCAGGGGGCGCTGGAAATTCACCCCTCCACTTT
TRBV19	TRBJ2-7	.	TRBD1	CASSSGQGAREQYF	TGTGCCAGTAGTAGTGGACAGGGGGCGCGGGAGCAGTACTTC
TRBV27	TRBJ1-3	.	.	CASSPTGGVGNTIYF	TGTGCCAGCAGTCCCACAGGCGGGGTCGGAAACACCATATATTTT
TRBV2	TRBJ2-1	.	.	CASSRGEQFF	TGTGCCAGCAGTCGGGGAGAGCAGTTCTTC
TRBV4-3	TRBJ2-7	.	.	CASSQDWGGSYEQYF	TGCGCCAGCAGCCAAGATTGGGGCGGAAGCTACGAGCAGTACTTC
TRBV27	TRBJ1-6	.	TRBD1	CASQGVYNSPLHF	TGTGCCAGCCAGGGGGTTTACAATTCACCCCTCCACTTT
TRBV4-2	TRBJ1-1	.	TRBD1	CASSQEVGTGAVREAFF	TGTGCCAGCAGCCAAGAAGTAGGGACAGGGGCGGTCAGAGAAGCTTTCTTT
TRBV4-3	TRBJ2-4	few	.	CASSQVLRMAKNIQYF	TGCGCCAGCAGCCAAGTGCTCAGGATGGCCAAAAACATTCAGTACTTC
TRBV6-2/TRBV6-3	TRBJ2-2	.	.	CASSARPDGTGELFF	TGTGCCAGCAGCGCTCGGCCCGACGGGACCGGGGAGCTGTTTTTT
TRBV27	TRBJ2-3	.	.	CASSPSGTSTDTQYF	TGTGCCAGCAGTCCGTCCGGGACTAGCACAGATACGCAGTATTTT
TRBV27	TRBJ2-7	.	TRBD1	CATSPGTGAYEQYF	TGTGCCACTTCGCCCGGGACAGGGGCCTACGAGCAGTACTTC
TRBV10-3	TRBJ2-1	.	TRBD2	CAISDPPGLAGDSYNEQFF	TGTGCCATCAGTGACCCCCCTGGGCTAGCGGGAGACTCCTACAATGAGCAGTTCTTC
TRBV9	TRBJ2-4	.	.	CASSYEEPVSKNIQYF	TGTGCCAGCAGCTACGAGGAACCGGTGTCCAAAAACATTCAGTACTTC
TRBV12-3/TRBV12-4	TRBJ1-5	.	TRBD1	CASSRDSDQPQHF	TGTGCCAGCAGTCGGGACAGCGATCAGCCCCAGCATTTT
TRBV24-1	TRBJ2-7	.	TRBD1	CATSDRTGGGSEQYF	TGTGCCACCAGTGACCGAACAGGGGGCGGGAGCGAGCAGTACTTC
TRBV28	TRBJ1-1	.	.	CASSDYGGSNTEAFF	TGTGCCAGCAGTGACTACGGGGGATCGAACACTGAAGCTTTCTTT